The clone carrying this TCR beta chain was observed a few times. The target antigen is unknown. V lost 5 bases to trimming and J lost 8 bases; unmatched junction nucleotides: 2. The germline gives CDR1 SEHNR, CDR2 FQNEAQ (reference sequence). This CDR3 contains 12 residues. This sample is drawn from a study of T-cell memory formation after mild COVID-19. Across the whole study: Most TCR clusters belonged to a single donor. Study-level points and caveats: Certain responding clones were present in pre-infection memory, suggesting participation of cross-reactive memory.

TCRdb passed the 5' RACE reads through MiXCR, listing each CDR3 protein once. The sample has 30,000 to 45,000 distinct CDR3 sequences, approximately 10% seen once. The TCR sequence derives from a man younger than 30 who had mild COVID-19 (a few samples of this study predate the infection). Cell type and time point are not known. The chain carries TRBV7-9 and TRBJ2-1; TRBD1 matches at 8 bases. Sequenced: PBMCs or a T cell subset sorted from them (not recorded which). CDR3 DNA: TGTGCCAGCAGCCCGACAGGGGATGAGCAGTTCTTC. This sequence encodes CASSPTGDEQFF.